These 3 T cell receptor beta chains came from one sample sequenced in a study of T cells after yellow fever vaccination. TCRdb redid the calling of the 5' RACE reads with MiXCR, one entry per CDR3 protein. In the table there are around 600,000 distinct CDR3 sequences, roughly an eighth of which are singletons. Sequences were derived from PBMCs, sampled on the day of the yellow fever booster vaccination. Every receptor here comes from a man aged 25 to 40 who received the YFV17D yellow fever vaccine.

V and J are TRBV15 and TRBJ2-7; D uncertain. The germline gives CDR1 LNHNV, CDR2 YYDKDF (reference sequence). CDR3 length: 14 amino acids. Trimming removed 0 bases at V and 2 bases at J, with 8 bases between. CDR3 nucleotide sequence: TGTGCCACCAGCAGAGATGAATTCCCCTACGAGCAGTACTTC. This translates into CATSRDEFPYEQYF.

This clonotype was detected many times. This chain joins TRBV5-1 and TRBJ1-1; no definite D call. V was pared by 2 bases and J by 3 bases, with 8 bases between. In germline, CDR1 is SGHRS, CDR2 YFSETQ. CDR3 length equals 13 residues. The CDR3 protein is CASSFEVDTEAFF. CDR3 sequence (DNA): TGCGCCAGCAGCTTTGAGGTGGACACTGAAGCTTTCTTT.

The CDR3: CAWSVQAHEKLFF. The CDR3 nucleotides are TGTGCCTGGAGTGTCCAGGCGCATGAAAAACTGTTTTTT. The rearrangement uses TRBV30 and TRBJ1-4; D is unresolved. With 0 bases removed from V and 6 bases from J, the gap between germline ends came to 8 bases. CDR1 is GTSNPN, CDR2 SVGIG, per germline (reference sequence). The CDR3 length is 13 residues.